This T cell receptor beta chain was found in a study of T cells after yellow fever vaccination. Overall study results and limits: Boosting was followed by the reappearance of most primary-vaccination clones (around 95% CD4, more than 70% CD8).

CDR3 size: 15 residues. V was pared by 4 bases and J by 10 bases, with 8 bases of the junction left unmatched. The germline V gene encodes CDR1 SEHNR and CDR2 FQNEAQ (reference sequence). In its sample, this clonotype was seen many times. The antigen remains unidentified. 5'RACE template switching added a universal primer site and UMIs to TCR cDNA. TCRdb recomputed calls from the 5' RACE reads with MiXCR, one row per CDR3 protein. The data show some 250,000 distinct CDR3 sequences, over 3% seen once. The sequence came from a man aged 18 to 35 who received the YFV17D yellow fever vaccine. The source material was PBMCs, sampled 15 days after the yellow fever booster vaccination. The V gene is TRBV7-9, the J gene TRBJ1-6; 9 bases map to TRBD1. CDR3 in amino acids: CASSSSGTGNSPLHF. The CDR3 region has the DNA TGTGCCAGCAGCTCGTCTGGGACAGGGAACTCACCCCTCCACTTT.